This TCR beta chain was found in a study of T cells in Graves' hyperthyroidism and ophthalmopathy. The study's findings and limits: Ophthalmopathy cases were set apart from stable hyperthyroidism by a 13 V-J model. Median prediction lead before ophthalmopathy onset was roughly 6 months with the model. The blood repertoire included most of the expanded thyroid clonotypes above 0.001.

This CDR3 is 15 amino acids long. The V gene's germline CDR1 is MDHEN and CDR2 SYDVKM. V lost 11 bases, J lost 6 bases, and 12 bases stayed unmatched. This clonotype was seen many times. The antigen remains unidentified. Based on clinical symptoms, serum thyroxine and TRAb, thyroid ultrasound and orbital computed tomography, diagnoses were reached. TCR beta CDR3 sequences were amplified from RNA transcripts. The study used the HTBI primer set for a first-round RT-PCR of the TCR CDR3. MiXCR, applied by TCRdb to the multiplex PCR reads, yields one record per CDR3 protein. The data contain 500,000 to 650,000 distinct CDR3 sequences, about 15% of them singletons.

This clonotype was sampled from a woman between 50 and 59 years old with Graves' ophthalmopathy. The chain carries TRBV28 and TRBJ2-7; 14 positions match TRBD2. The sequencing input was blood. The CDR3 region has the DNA TGTGCCTCTTACCCGGGACTAGCGGGAGTGGTCGAGCAGTACTTC. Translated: CASYPGLAGVVEQYF. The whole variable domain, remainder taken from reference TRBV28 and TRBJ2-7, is DVKVTQSSRYLVKRTGEKVFLECVQDMDHENMFWYRQDPGLGLRLIYFSYDVKMKEKGDIPEGYSVSREKKERFSLILESASTNQTSMYLCASYPGLAGVVEQYFGPGTRLTVT.